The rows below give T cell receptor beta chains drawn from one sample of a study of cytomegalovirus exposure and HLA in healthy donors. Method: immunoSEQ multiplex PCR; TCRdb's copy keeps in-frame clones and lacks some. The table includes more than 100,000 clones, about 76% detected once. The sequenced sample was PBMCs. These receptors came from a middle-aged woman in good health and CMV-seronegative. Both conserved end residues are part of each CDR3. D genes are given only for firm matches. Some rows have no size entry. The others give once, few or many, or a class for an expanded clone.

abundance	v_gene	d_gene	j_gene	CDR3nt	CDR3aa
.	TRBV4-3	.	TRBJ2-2	TGCGCCAGCAGCCAAGATCCCCAGAACACCGGGGAGCTGTTTTTT	CASSQDPQNTGELFF
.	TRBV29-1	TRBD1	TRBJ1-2	TGCAGCGTGGGGACAGGACCCTATGGCTACACCTTC	CSVGTGPYGYTF
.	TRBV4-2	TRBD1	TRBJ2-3	TGTGCCAGCAGCCGGTTGGAGGGACAGGGGCTAAGCACAGATACGCAGTATTTT	CASSRLEGQGLSTDTQYF
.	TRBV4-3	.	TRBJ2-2	TGCGCCAGCAGCCCCAAGTCCGGGGGGCTTAACACCGGGGAGCTGTTTTTT	CASSPKSGGLNTGELFF
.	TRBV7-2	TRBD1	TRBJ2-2	TGTGCCAGCAGCAAGACAGGGGTGACCGGGGAGCTGTTTTTT	CASSKTGVTGELFF
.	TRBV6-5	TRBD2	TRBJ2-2	TGTGCCAGCAGGATGGCGGGGGGCCTGACCGGGGAGCTGTTTTTT	CASRMAGGLTGELFF
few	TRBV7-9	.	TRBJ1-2	TGTGCCAGCAGCTTGGGGGCAACCTATGGCTACACCTTC	CASSLGATYGYTF
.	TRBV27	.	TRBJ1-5	TGTGCCAGCAGTTTAGGGGCAGGGCCCGTTAGCAATCAGCCCCAGCATTTT	CASSLGAGPVSNQPQHF
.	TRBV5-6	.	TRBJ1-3	TGTGCCAGCAGCTATGAGGGAAACACCATATATTTT	CASSYEGNTIYF
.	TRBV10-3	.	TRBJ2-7	TGTGCCATCAGTGAGTTCGGAGGGTACGAGCAGTACTTC	CAISEFGGYEQYF
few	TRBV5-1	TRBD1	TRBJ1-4	TGCGCCAGCAGCTCGGGACAGGCTAATGAAAAACTGTTTTTT	CASSSGQANEKLFF
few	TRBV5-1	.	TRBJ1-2	TGCGCCAGCAGCTTGGAAGTCCAGGGTGGTGGCTACACCTTC	CASSLEVQGGGYTF
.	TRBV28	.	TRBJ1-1	TGTGCCAGCAGTTTAAATGCGAGGGGGAGAACTTTCTTT	CASSLNARGRTFF
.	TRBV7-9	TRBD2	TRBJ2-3	TGTGCCAGCAGCCCCAGCGGGGGGACAGATACGCAGTATTTT	CASSPSGGTDTQYF
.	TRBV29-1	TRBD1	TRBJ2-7	TGCAGCGTAACCGGGACAGAGAACTCCTACGAGCAGTACTTC	CSVTGTENSYEQYF
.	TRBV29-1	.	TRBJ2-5	TGCAGCGTCTGGGGCGGGGACCTACAAGAGACCCAGTACTTC	CSVWGGDLQETQYF
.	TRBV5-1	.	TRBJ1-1	TGCGCCAGCAGCTACGGATCTCAGGGAGGTAGCACTGAAGCTTTCTTT	CASSYGSQGGSTEAFF
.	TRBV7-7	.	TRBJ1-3	TGTGCTAGCAGCTTAGGACAGGGAAACACCATATATTTT	CASSLGQGNTIYF
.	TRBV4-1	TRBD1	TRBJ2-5	TGCGCCAGCAGGAGGGGTCACTTAGGACAGGGAGGTGAGACCCAGTACTTC	CASRRGHLGQGGETQYF
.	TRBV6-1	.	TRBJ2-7	TGTGCCAGCAGTGAAAGTCAGTACGAGCAGTACTTC	CASSESQYEQYF
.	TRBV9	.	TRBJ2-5	TGTGCCAGCAGCTCTCAAGAGACCCAGTACTTC	CASSSQETQYF
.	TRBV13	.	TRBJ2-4	TGTGCCAGCAGCCCCAGGGGTTCCAAAAACATTCAGTACTTC	CASSPRGSKNIQYF
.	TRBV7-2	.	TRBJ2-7	TGTGCCAGCAGCTCCCTGGCCCCCTACGAGCAGTACTTC	CASSSLAPYEQYF
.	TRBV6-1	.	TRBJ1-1	TGTGCCAGCAGTCTCCAGGGCTTGGGCACTGAAGCTTTCTTT	CASSLQGLGTEAFF
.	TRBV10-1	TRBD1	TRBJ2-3	TGCGCCAGCAGTGCTCCGGGACAGGGCCCAGATACGCAGTATTTT	CASSAPGQGPDTQYF
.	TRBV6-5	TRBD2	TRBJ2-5	TGTGCCAGCAGTTTGGGAGGGGCCCAGTACTTC	CASSLGGAQYF
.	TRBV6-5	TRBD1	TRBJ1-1	TGTGCCAGCAGCCGACAGGGGAGATTGAACACTGAAGCTTTCTTT	CASSRQGRLNTEAFF
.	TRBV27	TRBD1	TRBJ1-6	TGTGCCAGCAGTTCCCGAAAGGGGGCGACTTATAATTCACCCCTCCACTTT	CASSSRKGATYNSPLHF
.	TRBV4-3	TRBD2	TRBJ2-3	TGCGCCAGCAGCCGAAGGTCACTAGTAACGGGGGGGGCTCCAGATACGCAGTATTTT	CASSRRSLVTGGAPDTQYF
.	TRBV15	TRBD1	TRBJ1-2	TGTGCCACCAGCAGAGATCAGGGGGCGGGCGGCTACACCTTC	CATSRDQGAGGYTF
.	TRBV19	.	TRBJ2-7	TGTGCCAGTAGTGCCAGAACCACCCCTGGCGAGCAGTACTTC	CASSARTTPGEQYF
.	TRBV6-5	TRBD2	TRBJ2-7	TGTGCCAGCCGAAGCGGGGGAAGCTCCTACGAGCAGTACTTC	CASRSGGSSYEQYF
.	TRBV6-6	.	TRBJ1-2	TGTGCCAGCAGTTACAGGGAGAAAAACTATGGCTACACCTTC	CASSYREKNYGYTF
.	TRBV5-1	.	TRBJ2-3	TGCGCCAGCAGCTTTCGGGTACGCGGGACTAGCACAGATACGCAGTATTTT	CASSFRVRGTSTDTQYF
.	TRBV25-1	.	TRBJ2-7	TGTGCCAGCAGTGAATCAGGGGGTTGGCGGGGGGTCTACGAGCAGTACTTC	CASSESGGWRGVYEQYF
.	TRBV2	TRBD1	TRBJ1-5	TGTGCCAGCAGTGACCCTGGACAGGGAAGCAATCAGCCCCAGCATTTT	CASSDPGQGSNQPQHF
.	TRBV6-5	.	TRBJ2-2	TGTGCCAGCAGCCTAACTAGCACGAACACCGGGGAGCTGTTTTTT	CASSLTSTNTGELFF
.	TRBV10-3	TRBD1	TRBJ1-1	TGTGCCATCACCGAACAGGGGGCTCTGACTGAAGCTTTCTTT	CAITEQGALTEAFF
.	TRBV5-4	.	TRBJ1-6	TGTGCCAGCAACCTGGACGGGGGGAGGCATAATTCACCCCTCCACTTT	CASNLDGGRHNSPLHF
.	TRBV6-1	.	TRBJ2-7	TGTGCCAGCAGTGAACAGTCCTACGAGCAGTACTTC	CASSEQSYEQYF
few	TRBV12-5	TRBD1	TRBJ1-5	TGTGCTAGTGGTAATAGGACAGGGGCTGTCGTTAGCAATCAGCCCCAGCATTTT	CASGNRTGAVVSNQPQHF
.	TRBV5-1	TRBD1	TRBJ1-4	TGCGCCAGCAGCCATGAGGGACAGCACTCAACTAATGAAAAACTGTTTTTT	CASSHEGQHSTNEKLFF
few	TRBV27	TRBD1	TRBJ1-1	TGTGCCAGCAGTTGGACAGGAAACACTGAAGCTTTCTTT	CASSWTGNTEAFF
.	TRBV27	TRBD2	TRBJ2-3	TGTGCCAGCAGTTTAGAGGGTCTAGCGGGGGGCCCGGATACGCAGTATTTT	CASSLEGLAGGPDTQYF
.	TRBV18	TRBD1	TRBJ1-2	TGTGCCAGCTCACCACCGTCGGGACAGGGTGCCTATGGCTACACCTTC	CASSPPSGQGAYGYTF
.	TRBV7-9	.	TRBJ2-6	TGTGCCAGCAGCTTTAACTGGGGCGCTGGGGCCAACGTCCTGACTTTC	CASSFNWGAGANVLTF
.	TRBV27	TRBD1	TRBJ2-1	TGTGCCAGCAGTTTCGGGGAAGGACGCCGGGACAGACCTAACAATGAGCAGTTCTTC	CASSFGEGRRDRPNNEQFF
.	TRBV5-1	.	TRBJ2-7	TGCGCCAGCAGCCCACGGGGAGGAAGTTACGAGCAGTACTTC	CASSPRGGSYEQYF
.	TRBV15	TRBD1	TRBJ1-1	TGTGCCACCAGCAGGGGGACAGGGATAAGGAACACTGAAGCTTTCTTT	CATSRGTGIRNTEAFF
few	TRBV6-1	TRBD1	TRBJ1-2	TGTGCCAGCAGTGAAGAGGGACAGGGGTATGGCTACACCTTC	CASSEEGQGYGYTF
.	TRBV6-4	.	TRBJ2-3	TGTGCCAGCAGTGAAGGAGCCAGTGATACGCAGTATTTT	CASSEGASDTQYF